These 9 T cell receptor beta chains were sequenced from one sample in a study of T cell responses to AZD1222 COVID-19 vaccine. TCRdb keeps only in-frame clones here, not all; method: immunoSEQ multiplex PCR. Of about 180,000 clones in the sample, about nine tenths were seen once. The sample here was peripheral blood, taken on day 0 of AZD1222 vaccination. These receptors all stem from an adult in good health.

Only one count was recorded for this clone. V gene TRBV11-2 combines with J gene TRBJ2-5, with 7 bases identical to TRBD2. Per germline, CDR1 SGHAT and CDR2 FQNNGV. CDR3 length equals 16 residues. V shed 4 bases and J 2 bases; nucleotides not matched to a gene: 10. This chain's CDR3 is CASSSMTSRGQETQYF. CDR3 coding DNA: TGTGCCAGCAGCTCGATGACTAGCAGAGGTCAAGAGACCCAGTACTTC. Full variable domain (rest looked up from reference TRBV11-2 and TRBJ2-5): EAGVAQSPRYKIIEKRQSVAFWCNPISGHATLYWYQQILGQGPKLLIQFQNNGVVDDSQLPKDRFSAERLKGVDSTLKIQPAKLEDSAVYLCASSSMTSRGQETQYFGPGTRLLVL.

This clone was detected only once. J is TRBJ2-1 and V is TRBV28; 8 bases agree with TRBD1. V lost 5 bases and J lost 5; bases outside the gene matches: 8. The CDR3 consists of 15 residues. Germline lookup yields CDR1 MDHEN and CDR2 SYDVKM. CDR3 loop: CASSLRTGSHNEQFF. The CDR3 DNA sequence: TGTGCCAGCAGTCTGAGGACAGGGTCCCACAATGAGCAGTTCTTC.

This CDR3 reads CAISDWGRATEAFF. CDR3 nucleotide sequence: TGTGCCATCAGTGATTGGGGCCGGGCGACTGAAGCTTTCTTT. This chain joins TRBV10-3 and TRBJ1-1; perhaps TRBD1 as D (5 bases). This CDR3 spans 14 amino acids. Trimming removed 3 bases from V and 5 bases from J, with 13 bases in between. Germline V gene lookup returns CDR1 ENHRY and CDR2 SYGVKD.

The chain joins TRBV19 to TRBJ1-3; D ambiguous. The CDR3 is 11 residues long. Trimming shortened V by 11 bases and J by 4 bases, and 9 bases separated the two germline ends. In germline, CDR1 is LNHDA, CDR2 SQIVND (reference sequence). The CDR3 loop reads CAASDGNTIYF. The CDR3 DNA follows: TGTGCCGCGAGCGACGGAAACACCATATATTTT. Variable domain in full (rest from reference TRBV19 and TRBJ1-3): DGGITQSPKYLFRKEGQNVTLSCEQNLNHDAMYWYRQDPGQGLRLIYYSQIVNDFQKGDIAEGYSVSREKKESFPLTVTSAQKNPTAFYLCAASDGNTIYFGEGSWLTVV.

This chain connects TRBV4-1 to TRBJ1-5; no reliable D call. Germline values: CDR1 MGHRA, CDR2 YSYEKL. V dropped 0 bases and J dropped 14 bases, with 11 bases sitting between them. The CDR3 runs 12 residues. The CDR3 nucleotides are TGCGCCAGCAGCCAAGACCGGCTTACAAAGCATTTT. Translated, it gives CASSQDRLTKHF.

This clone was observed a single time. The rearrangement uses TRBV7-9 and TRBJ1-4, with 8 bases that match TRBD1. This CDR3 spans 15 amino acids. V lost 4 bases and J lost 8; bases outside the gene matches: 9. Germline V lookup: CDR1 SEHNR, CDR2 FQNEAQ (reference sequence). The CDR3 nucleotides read TGTGCCAGCAGCTACGACAGGGGTAGCGTCGAAAAACTGTTTTTT. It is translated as CASSYDRGSVEKLFF. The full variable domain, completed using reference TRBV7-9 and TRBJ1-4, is DTGVSQNPRHKITKRGQNVTFRCDPISEHNRLYWYRQTLGQGPEFLTYFQNEAQLEKSRLLSDRFSAERPKGSFSTLEIQRTEQGDSAMYLCASSYDRGSVEKLFFGSGTQLSVL.

As DNA, the CDR3 is TGTGCCTGGAGTGTCGGGACGAACACTGAAGCTTTCTTT. This sequence encodes CAWSVGTNTEAFF. The genes are TRBV30 and TRBJ1-1; TRBD1 might be the D (5 bases). Germline CDR1 reads GTSNPN; CDR2 reads SVGIG (reference sequence). Between the trimmed V and J ends, which lost 0 bases and 1 base, there was a span of 6 bases. CDR3 size: 13 residues.

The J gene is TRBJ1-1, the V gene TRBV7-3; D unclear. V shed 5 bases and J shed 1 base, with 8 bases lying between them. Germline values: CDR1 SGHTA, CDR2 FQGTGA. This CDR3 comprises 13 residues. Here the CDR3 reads CASSRSGNTEAFF. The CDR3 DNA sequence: TGTGCCAGCAGCAGATCAGGGAACACTGAAGCTTTCTTT.

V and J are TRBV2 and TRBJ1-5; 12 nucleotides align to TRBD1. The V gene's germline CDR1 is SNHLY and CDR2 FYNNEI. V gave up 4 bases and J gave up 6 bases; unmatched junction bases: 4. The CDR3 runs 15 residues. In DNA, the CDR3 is TGTGCCAGCAGTGGGGGACAGGGGGCGATTCAGCCCCAGCATTTT. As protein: CASSGGQGAIQPQHF.